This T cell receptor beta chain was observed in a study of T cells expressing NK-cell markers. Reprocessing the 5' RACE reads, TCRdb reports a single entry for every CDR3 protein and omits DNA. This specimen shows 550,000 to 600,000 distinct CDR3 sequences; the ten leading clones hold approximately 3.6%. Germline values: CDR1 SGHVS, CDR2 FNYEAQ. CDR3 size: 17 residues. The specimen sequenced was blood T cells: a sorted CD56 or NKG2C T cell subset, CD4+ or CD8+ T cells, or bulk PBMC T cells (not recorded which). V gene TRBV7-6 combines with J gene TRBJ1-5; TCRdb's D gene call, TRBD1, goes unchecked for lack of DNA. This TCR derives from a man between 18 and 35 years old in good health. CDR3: CASSLGTGGAGNQPQHF.